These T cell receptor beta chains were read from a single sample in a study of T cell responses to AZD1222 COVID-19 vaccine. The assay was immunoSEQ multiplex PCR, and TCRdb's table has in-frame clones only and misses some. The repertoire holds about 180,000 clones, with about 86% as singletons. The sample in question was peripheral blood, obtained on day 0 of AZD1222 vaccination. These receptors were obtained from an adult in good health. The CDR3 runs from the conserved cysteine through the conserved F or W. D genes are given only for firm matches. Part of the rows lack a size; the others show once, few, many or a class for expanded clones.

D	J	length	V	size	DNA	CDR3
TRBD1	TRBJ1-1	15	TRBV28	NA	TGTGCCAGCAGTTCACAGGGGGCCGGGAACACTGAAGCTTTCTTT	CASSSQGAGNTEAFF
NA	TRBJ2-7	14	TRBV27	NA	TGTGCCACCACCCGGGGAGCACTAGCAGGCGAGCAGTACTTC	CATTRGALAGEQYF
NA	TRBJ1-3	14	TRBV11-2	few	TGTGCCAGCAGCTTAGGGGGCTCTGGAAACACCATATATTTT	CASSLGGSGNTIYF
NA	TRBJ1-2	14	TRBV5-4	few	TGTGCCAGCAGCTTGGACACGCAAAACTATGGCTACACCTTC	CASSLDTQNYGYTF
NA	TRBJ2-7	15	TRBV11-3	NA	TGTGCCAGCACCCCCTTGAGGGGGGGCGGGGGCGAGCAGTACTTC	CASTPLRGGGGEQYF
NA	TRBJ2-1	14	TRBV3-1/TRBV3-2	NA	TGTGCCAGCAGCCAACCGGGAGCGAACAATGAGCAGTTCTTC	CASSQPGANNEQFF
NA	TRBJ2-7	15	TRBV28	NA	TGTGCCAGCAGTCTCCCCCCGGGGACCTCCTACGAGCAGTACTTC	CASSLPPGTSYEQYF
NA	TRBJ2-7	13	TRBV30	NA	TGTGCCTGGATTCACGGGATCTCCTACGAGCAGTACTTC	CAWIHGISYEQYF
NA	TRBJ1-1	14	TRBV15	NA	TGTGCCACCAGCGGGGTTAGACAGAACACTGAAGCTTTCTTT	CATSGVRQNTEAFF
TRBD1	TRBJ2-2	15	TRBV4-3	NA	TGCGCCAGCAGCACCGGACAGGGGGCGACCGGGGAGCTGTTTTTT	CASSTGQGATGELFF
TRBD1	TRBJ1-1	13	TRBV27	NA	TGTGCCAGCAGTCGCCAGGGGGTCAGTGAAGCTTTCTTT	CASSRQGVSEAFF
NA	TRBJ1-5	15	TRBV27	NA	TGTGCCAGCAGTATTTGGACAGCGTCGGGACAGCCCCAGCATTTT	CASSIWTASGQPQHF
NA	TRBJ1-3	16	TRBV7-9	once	TGTGCCAGTACTAGAGGACTGTTAAGCTCTGGAAACACCATATATTTT	CASTRGLLSSGNTIYF
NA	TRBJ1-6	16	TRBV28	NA	TGTGCCAGCAGTTTATTACCGGGAGATCGGGGTTCACCCCTCCACTTT	CASSLLPGDRGSPLHF
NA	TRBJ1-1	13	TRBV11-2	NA	TGTGCCAGCAGCCGAGGACGATACACTGAAGCTTTCTTT	CASSRGRYTEAFF
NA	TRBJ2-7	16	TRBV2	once	TGTGCCAGCAGGAGGGGAGTCGGATGGGAAGCCTACGAGCAGTACTTC	CASRRGVGWEAYEQYF
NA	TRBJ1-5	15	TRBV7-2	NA	TGTGCCAGCAGCTTAGCAGGGGAAAGCAATCAGCCCCAGCATTTT	CASSLAGESNQPQHF
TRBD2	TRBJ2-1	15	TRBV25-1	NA	TGTGCCAGCAGTGACGGACTAGCGGGTTACAATGAGCAGTTCTTC	CASSDGLAGYNEQFF
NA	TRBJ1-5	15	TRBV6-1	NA	TGTGCCAGCAGGGAAGGGACCGGTAGCAATCAGCCCCAGCATTTT	CASREGTGSNQPQHF
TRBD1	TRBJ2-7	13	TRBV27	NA	TGTGCCAGCAGGGGACAGGGGGCCTACGAGCAGTACTTC	CASRGQGAYEQYF
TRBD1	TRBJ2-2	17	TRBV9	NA	TGTGCCAGCAGCGTAGCCAGTGGGGGACAGGGGCCCGGGGAGCTGTTTTTT	CASSVASGGQGPGELFF
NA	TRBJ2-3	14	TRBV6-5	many	TGTGCCAGCAAGTTAGTTACTGGCACAGATACGCAGTATTTT	CASKLVTGTDTQYF
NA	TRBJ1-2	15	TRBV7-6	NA	TGTGCCAGCAGCTTAGCGGTAGCGTCTAACTATGGCTACACCTTC	CASSLAVASNYGYTF
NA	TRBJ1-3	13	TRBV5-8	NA	TGTGCCAGCAGGGACTTCTCTGGAAACACCATATATTTT	CASRDFSGNTIYF
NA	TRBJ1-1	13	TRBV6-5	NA	TGTGCCAGCCTTAGGAGGATGGGCACTGAAGCTTTCTTT	CASLRRMGTEAFF
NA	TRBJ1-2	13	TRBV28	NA	TGTGCCAGCATCCCCGGGGGGGGTTATGGCTACACCTTC	CASIPGGGYGYTF
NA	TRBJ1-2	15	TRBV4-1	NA	TGCGCCAGCAGCCAACCGCGGGACGGACAGTTTGGCTACACCTTC	CASSQPRDGQFGYTF
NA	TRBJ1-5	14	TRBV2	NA	TGTGCCAGCAGTGAGACCCAGGGTGGCCAGCCCCAGCATTTT	CASSETQGGQPQHF
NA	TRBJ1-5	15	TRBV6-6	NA	TGTGCCAGCAGGGCCCACGGGCTGGAGAATCAGCCCCAGCATTTT	CASRAHGLENQPQHF
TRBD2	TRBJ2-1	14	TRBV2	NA	TGTGCCAGCAGTGTAAGCAGCGGGGAGCGTGGGCAGTTCTTC	CASSVSSGERGQFF
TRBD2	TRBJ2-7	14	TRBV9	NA	TGTGCCAGCAGCCGTAGCGGGGGGGCACACGAGCAGTACTTC	CASSRSGGAHEQYF
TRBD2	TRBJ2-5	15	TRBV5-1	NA	TGCGCCAGCAGCCCACAGACTAGCGGGAGCGAGACCCAGTACTTC	CASSPQTSGSETQYF
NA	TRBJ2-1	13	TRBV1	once	TGCACCAGCAGCCTAAACCCGGGGGGAGAGCAGTTCTTC	CTSSLNPGGEQFF
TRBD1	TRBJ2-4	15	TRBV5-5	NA	TGTGCCAGCAGTACAGGGGGCTGGGTGACAAACATTCAGTACTTC	CASSTGGWVTNIQYF
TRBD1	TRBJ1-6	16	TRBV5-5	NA	TGTGCCAGCAGCCCAACCCCGGGACAGTATAATTCACCCCTCCACTTT	CASSPTPGQYNSPLHF
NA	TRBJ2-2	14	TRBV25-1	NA	TGTGCCAGCGCGGAAGGGGGGAACACCGGGGAGCTGTTTTTT	CASAEGGNTGELFF
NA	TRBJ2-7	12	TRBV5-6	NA	TGTGCCAGCAGCGAGGCGAGGGACAAGCAGTACTTC	CASSEARDKQYF
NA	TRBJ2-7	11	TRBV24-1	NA	TGTGCCACCCGAAATGGCTACGAGCAGTACTTC	CATRNGYEQYF
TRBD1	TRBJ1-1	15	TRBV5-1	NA	TGCGCCAGCAGCTTTTCCGGGACAGGGAGTACTGAAGCTTTCTTT	CASSFSGTGSTEAFF
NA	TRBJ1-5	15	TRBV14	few	TGTGCCAGCAGCCAAACAGGAAATAGCAATCAGCCCCAGCATTTT	CASSQTGNSNQPQHF
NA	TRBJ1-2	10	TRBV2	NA	TGTGCCAGAGCCTCCGGCGGCTACACCTTC	CARASGGYTF
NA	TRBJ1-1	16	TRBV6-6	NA	TGTGCCAGCAGTTACCTGGTAGGGGAGGGAAACACTGAAGCTTTCTTT	CASSYLVGEGNTEAFF
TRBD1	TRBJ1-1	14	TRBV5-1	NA	TGCGCCAGCAGCTTACCAGGGGGAGTCACTGAAGCTTTCTTT	CASSLPGGVTEAFF
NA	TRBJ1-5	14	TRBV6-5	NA	TGTGCCAGCAGTTCCCAGGGTTTGGATCAGCCCCAGCATTTT	CASSSQGLDQPQHF
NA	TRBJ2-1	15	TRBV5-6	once	TGTGCCAGCAGCCCGGGACATACGTCCTACAATGAGCAGTTCTTC	CASSPGHTSYNEQFF
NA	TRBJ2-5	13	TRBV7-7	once	TGTGCTAGCAGCTCGACAGGGAGGGAGACCCAGTACTTC	CASSSTGRETQYF
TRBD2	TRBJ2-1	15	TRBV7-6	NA	TGTGCCAGCAGCTTTGCCAGCGGGGTTAACAATGAGCAGTTCTTC	CASSFASGVNNEQFF
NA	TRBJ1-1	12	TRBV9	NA	TGTGCCAGCAGCGCTCCGGCCACTGAAGCTTTCTTT	CASSAPATEAFF
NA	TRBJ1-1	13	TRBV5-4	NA	TGTGCCAGCAGCCCGCTGGGGGGAACTGAAGCTTTCTTT	CASSPLGGTEAFF
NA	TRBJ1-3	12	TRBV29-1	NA	TGCAGCGCAGTGAGATCTGGAAACACCATATATTTT	CSAVRSGNTIYF
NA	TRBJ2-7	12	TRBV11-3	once	TGTGCCAGCAGCTTAACGGGCTACGAGCAGTACTTC	CASSLTGYEQYF
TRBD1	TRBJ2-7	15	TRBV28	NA	TGTGCCAGCAGTTTACTGGGACAGGGGGCACTCGAGCAGTACTTC	CASSLLGQGALEQYF
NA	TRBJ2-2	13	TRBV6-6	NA	TGTGCCAGCAGCAAAATAAACACCGGGGAGCTGTTTTTT	CASSKINTGELFF
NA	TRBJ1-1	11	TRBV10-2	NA	TGCGCCAGCAGGGACCCAAGTAAAGCTTTCTTT	CASRDPSKAFF
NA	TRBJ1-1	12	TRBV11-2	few	TGTGCCAGCAGCTTTAGGAACACTGAAGCTTTCTTT	CASSFRNTEAFF
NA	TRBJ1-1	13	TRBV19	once	TGTGCCAGTAGTATCGACACCCTTTCTGAAGCTTTCTTT	CASSIDTLSEAFF
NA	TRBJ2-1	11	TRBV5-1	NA	TGCGCCAGCAGCTTGGAACAGGAGCAGTTCTTC	CASSLEQEQFF
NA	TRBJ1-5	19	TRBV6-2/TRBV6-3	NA	TGTGCCAGCAGTTACTCGATTGGGCAGGGTATGAGGGGCAATCAGCCCCAGCATTTT	CASSYSIGQGMRGNQPQHF
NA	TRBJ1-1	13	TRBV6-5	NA	TGTGCCAGCAGGGACCCCGAGGGCACTGAAGCTTTCTTT	CASRDPEGTEAFF
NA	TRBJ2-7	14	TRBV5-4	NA	TGTGCCAGCAGTCGTCCGGACGGAATCTACGAGCAGTACTTC	CASSRPDGIYEQYF